These T cell receptor beta chains were read from a single sample in a study of vaccination and CD4 T cells after COVID-19. TCRdb passed the PCR reads through MiXCR, listing each CDR3 protein once. The sample holds just under 20,000 distinct CDR3 sequences, around 43% seen once. Their recognized antigens are unknown. Here the sequenced sample was CD4+ T cells from blood, cultured in vitro, taken before SARS-CoV-2 vaccination. The receptors derive from a human donor who had recovered from COVID-19. CDR3s include the opening cysteine and the closing phenylalanine or tryptophan. The D gene is left open where the match is weak. Where a row states a size, it is once, few, many or the class of an expanded clone; other rows omit it.

abundance	v_gene	j_gene	d_gene	CDR3nt	CDR3aa
.	TRBV5-6	TRBJ1-1	.	TGTGCCAGCAGCTTGACAGGGAGGAACACTGAAGCTTTCTTT	CASSLTGRNTEAFF
few	TRBV7-2	TRBJ1-2	.	TGTGCCAGCAGCTTAGAGGTAGCAGTCTACTATGGCTACACCTTC	CASSLEVAVYYGYTF
few	TRBV6-5	TRBJ1-2	TRBD1	TGTGCCAGCAGTTATTCCGGGACAGGGGACGCCTATGGCTACACCTTC	CASSYSGTGDAYGYTF
.	TRBV11-2	TRBJ2-7	.	TGTGCCAGCAGCTTACACTTCAGCAGGAGCTCCTACGAGCAGTACTTT	CASSLHFSRSSYEQYF
few	TRBV20-1	TRBJ1-4	.	TGCAGTGCCCTGATACAGACCGATAATGAAAAACTGTTTTTT	CSALIQTDNEKLFF
few	TRBV19	TRBJ2-5	.	TGTGCCAGCTCCGGGACTTTACAAGAGACCCAGTACTTC	CASSGTLQETQYF
few	TRBV10-3	TRBJ1-2	TRBD1	TGTGCCAGCAGTTACGGGACAGGGGCTAACTATGGCTACACCTTC	CASSYGTGANYGYTF
.	TRBV20-1	TRBJ2-7	.	TGCAGTGCTAGGCCCGCTGTCGAGCAGTACTTC	CSARPAVEQYF
few	TRBV27	TRBJ1-2	.	TGTGCCAGCAGTTTCAGGGCAGGGAGGGAACGTGGCTACACCTTC	CASSFRAGRERGYTF
few	TRBV7-2	TRBJ1-5	.	TGTGCCAGCAGCCTTGGGTCAGCTTATAGCAATCAGCCCCAGCATTTT	CASSLGSAYSNQPQHF
.	TRBV6-1	TRBJ1-1	TRBD1	TGTGCCATCAGTGACAGGGGGCGCGACACTGAAGCTTTCTTT	CAISDRGRDTEAFF
.	TRBV14	TRBJ1-6	.	TGTGCCAGCAGCCAAGACAGGGTGAATTCACCCCTCCACTTT	CASSQDRVNSPLHF
.	TRBV19	TRBJ2-7	TRBD1	TGTGCCAGTAGTATAGGCGGACAGGGTGCCTACGAGCAGTACTTC	CASSIGGQGAYEQYF
.	TRBV20-1	TRBJ2-2	TRBD2	TGCAGTGCTAGGCTAGCGGGAGGGGAAACCGGGGAGCTGTTTTTT	CSARLAGGETGELFF
few	TRBV11-3	TRBJ2-7	.	TGTGCCAGCAGGACGGGAGCCTACGAGCAGTACTTC	CASRTGAYEQYF
few	TRBV7-2	TRBJ1-2	.	TGTGCCAGCAGCTTAGGACGACAGGACGGCTACACCTTC	CASSLGRQDGYTF
.	TRBV16	TRBJ1-2	.	TGTGCCAGCAGCCAATCCCCACCCTACACCTTC	CASSQSPPYTF
.	TRBV7-2	TRBJ1-6	.	TGTGCCAGCACGGGCGCGGCAGGGAATAATTCATCCCTCCACTTT	CASTGAAGNNSSLHF
.	TRBV2	TRBJ2-5	TRBD2	TGTGCCAGCCTAAAATCGGGACTAGCGGGAGAAGGGACCCAGTACTTC	CASLKSGLAGEGTQYF
.	TRBV4-1	TRBJ1-1	TRBD1	TGCGCCAGCAGCCGAAGGACAGGGAAGAAGAACACTGAAGCTTTCTTT	CASSRRTGKKNTEAFF
.	TRBV20-1	TRBJ2-5	.	TGCAGTGCTAGCTTTTGGGCAGATCAAGAGACCCAGTACTTC	CSASFWADQETQYF
few	TRBV27	TRBJ2-2	.	TGTGCCAGCAGTCCACAGTACACCGGGGAGCTGTTTTTT	CASSPQYTGELFF
.	TRBV12-3/TRBV12-4	TRBJ2-7	.	TGTGCCAGCAGTTTATGGGACGAGCAGTACTTC	CASSLWDEQYF
few	TRBV20-1	TRBJ2-5	TRBD2	TGCAGTGCAGCACCGGGACTAGCGGAGACCCAGTACTTC	CSAAPGLAETQYF
.	TRBV4-3	TRBJ1-1	.	TGCGCCAGCAGCCAAGGACAGACAAGGAACACTGAAGCTTTCTTT	CASSQGQTRNTEAFF
once	TRBV19	TRBJ2-7	.	TGTGCCAGTAGTATGAACACCGCAATGGGGGGCGAGCAGTACTTC	CASSMNTAMGGEQYF
.	TRBV4-3	TRBJ1-2	TRBD1	TGCGCCAGCAGCCAAGCCGGGACAGGTCCAGTCTACACCTTC	CASSQAGTGPVYTF
.	TRBV6-2/TRBV6-3	TRBJ1-2	.	TGTGCCAGCAGTTACTCGGGCGGCGACTATGGCTACACCTTC	CASSYSGGDYGYTF
.	TRBV6-2/TRBV6-3	TRBJ1-1	.	TGTGCCAGCAGTCCCAATATGAACACTGAAGCTTTCTTT	CASSPNMNTEAFF
.	TRBV7-9	TRBJ2-2	.	TGTGCCAGCAGCTTAGGGTCAGGGAACACCGGGGAGCTGTTTTTT	CASSLGSGNTGELFF
.	TRBV7-3	TRBJ2-1	TRBD2	TGTGCCAGCAGCTTAACGAATCGGGGGGGCCAGTTCTTC	CASSLTNRGGQFF
.	TRBV11-3	TRBJ2-7	.	TGTGCCAGCAGCTTAGGGGGTAACGAGCAGTACTTC	CASSLGGNEQYF
.	TRBV29-1	TRBJ1-1	TRBD1	TGCAGCGGTGACAGGGTGAACACTGAAGCTTTCTTT	CSGDRVNTEAFF
.	TRBV2	TRBJ2-5	TRBD1	TGTGCCAGCAGTCCATTTACAGGGGTTGGGGAGACCCAGTACTTC	CASSPFTGVGETQYF
.	TRBV7-2	TRBJ2-7	.	TGTGCCAGCAGCTCAAACTACGAGCAGTACTTC	CASSSNYEQYF
.	TRBV4-1	TRBJ1-2	TRBD1	TGCGCCAGCAGCCAAGACATCGGACAGGGGCTGAACTATGGCTACACCTTC	CASSQDIGQGLNYGYTF
.	TRBV9	TRBJ2-5	TRBD2	TGTGCCAGCAGCGTAGGGACTAGCGGGGGGATAAATCAAGAGACCCAGTACTTC	CASSVGTSGGINQETQYF
.	TRBV20-1	TRBJ2-1	TRBD2	TGCAGTGTATTACTCGGCAGAGCGGGAGGGATAGGGAATGAGCAGTTCTTC	CSVLLGRAGGIGNEQFF
.	TRBV6-1	TRBJ1-1	.	TGTGCCAGCAGTCTTGGGGGGAACCTTGAAGCTTTCTTT	CASSLGGNLEAFF
.	TRBV27	TRBJ2-1	TRBD2	TGTGCCAGCAGTTTAAGGCAGGGCGGGAGCTCCTACAATGAGCAGTTCTTC	CASSLRQGGSSYNEQFF
few	TRBV19	TRBJ1-5	.	TGTGCCAGTACCGATCGACAGAGAAATCAGCCCCAGCATTTT	CASTDRQRNQPQHF
.	TRBV20-1	TRBJ1-1	.	TGCAGTGCCGGACTCGGTCGGGGGGATTCTGAAGCTTTCTTT	CSAGLGRGDSEAFF
.	TRBV4-1	TRBJ1-2	TRBD1	TGCGCCAGCACTGGTCGGGACAGGGCGATGGGCTACACCTTC	CASTGRDRAMGYTF
.	TRBV6-1	TRBJ1-3	.	TGTGCCAGCAGAGGGACACTGGCTGGAAACACCATATATTTT	CASRGTLAGNTIYF
.	TRBV20-1	TRBJ1-5	.	TGCAGTGCTAGAGTGGCAGGAAATCAGCCCCAGCATTTT	CSARVAGNQPQHF
.	TRBV11-2	TRBJ2-7	TRBD1	TGTGCCAGCAGCGACGCAGGGGGCACTGCGTCCTACGAGCAGTACTTC	CASSDAGGTASYEQYF
.	TRBV20-1	TRBJ2-3	TRBD2	TGCAGTGCTAGCCAACCTAGCGGGGGGACAGATACGCAGTATTTT	CSASQPSGGTDTQYF
.	TRBV7-9	TRBJ2-5	.	TGTGCCAGCAGCTTAATTAGCGGCCAAGAGACCCAGTACTTC	CASSLISGQETQYF
.	TRBV6-5	TRBJ2-1	.	TGTGCCAGCAGTTCCACAGGGAAGGAGCAGTTCTTC	CASSSTGKEQFF
.	TRBV20-1	TRBJ1-1	TRBD1	TGCAGTGCTAGAGACGCGGGACAGGGGGTTCATACTGAAGCTTTCTTT	CSARDAGQGVHTEAFF
once	TRBV24-1	TRBJ2-3	.	TGTGCCACCAGTGATGCCGGGACCAGCACAGATACGCAGTATTTT	CATSDAGTSTDTQYF
.	TRBV9	TRBJ1-5	.	TGTGCCAGCGGAGCGGACAGCAATCAGCCCCAGCATTTT	CASGADSNQPQHF
.	TRBV6-2/TRBV6-3	TRBJ2-1	TRBD2	TGTGCCAGCAGCTCAGGACTAGCGGGCTACAATGAGCAGTTCTTC	CASSSGLAGYNEQFF
.	TRBV11-1	TRBJ1-1	.	TGTGCCAGCAGCCTTTTACACAACACTGAAGCTTTCTTT	CASSLLHNTEAFF
few	TRBV19	TRBJ1-1	TRBD1	TGTGCCAGTAACCCGACAGGGTCGAACACTGAAGCTTTCTTT	CASNPTGSNTEAFF
.	TRBV7-9	TRBJ2-7	TRBD1	TGTGCCAGCAGCTTGGGACAGGGGGTTAGTTCCATCTACGAGCAGTACTTC	CASSLGQGVSSIYEQYF
.	TRBV20-1	TRBJ1-2	TRBD1	TGCAGTGCGAAACAGGGGGCCTATGGCTACACCTTC	CSAKQGAYGYTF
few	TRBV24-1	TRBJ2-3	.	TGTGCCACCAGTGATACAACAGCCTTTAGCACAGATACGCAGTATTTT	CATSDTTAFSTDTQYF
few	TRBV7-6	TRBJ1-1	TRBD1	TGTGCCAGCAGCTCGCTGAGACAGGGGATGAACACTGAAGCTTTCTTT	CASSSLRQGMNTEAFF
.	TRBV15	TRBJ2-2	.	TGTGCCACCAGCAGAGATAACCTACAGGGAACCGGGGAGCTGTTTTTT	CATSRDNLQGTGELFF